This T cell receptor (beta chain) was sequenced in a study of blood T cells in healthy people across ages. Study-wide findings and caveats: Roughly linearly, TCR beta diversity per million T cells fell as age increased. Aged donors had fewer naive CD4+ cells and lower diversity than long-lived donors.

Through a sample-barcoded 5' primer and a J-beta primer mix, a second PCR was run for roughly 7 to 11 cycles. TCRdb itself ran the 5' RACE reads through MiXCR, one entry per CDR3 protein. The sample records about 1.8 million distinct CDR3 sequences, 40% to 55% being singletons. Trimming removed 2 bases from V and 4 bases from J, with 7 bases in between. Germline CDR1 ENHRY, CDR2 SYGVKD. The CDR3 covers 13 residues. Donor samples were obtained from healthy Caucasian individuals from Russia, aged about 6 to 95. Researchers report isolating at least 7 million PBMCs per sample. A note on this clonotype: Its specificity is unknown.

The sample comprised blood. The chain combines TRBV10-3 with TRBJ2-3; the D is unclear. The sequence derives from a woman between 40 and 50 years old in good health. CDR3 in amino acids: CAISEGRADTQYF. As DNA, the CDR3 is TGTGCCATCAGTGAGGGGCGAGCAGATACGCAGTATTTT.